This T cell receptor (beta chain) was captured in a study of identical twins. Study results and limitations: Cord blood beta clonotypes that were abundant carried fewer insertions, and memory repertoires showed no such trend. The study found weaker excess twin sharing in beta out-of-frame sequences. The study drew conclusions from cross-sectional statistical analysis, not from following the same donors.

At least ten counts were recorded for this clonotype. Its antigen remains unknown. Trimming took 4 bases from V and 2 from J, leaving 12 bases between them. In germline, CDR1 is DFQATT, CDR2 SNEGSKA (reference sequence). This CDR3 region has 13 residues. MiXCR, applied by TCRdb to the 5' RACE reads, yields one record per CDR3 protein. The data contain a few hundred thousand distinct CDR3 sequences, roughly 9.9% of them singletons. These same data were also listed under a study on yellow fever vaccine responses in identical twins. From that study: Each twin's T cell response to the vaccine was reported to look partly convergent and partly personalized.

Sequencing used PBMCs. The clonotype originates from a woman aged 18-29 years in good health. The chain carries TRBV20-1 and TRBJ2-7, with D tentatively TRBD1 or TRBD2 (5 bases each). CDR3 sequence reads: CSAIPRDPYEQYF. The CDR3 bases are TGCAGTGCTATCCCCCGGGACCCCTACGAGCAGTACTTC.